These 2 T cell receptor beta chains originate from one sample sequenced in a study of CD8+ T cells in alopecia areata. Sequencing used cDNA as its template, made by extracting RNA and reverse transcribing it. Assay used: immunoSEQ multiplex PCR; TCRdb lists only in-frame clones, some missing. The table includes 200,000 to 250,000 clones, around two fifths detected once. Treatment described: oral pan-JAK inhibitor, 5-10 mg twice daily. The sample was CD4+ T cells sorted from blood, taken between weeks 30 and 35, from a patient treated with tofacitinib. These receptors were taken from a human donor with alopecia areata.

This clone was recorded many times. The genes are TRBV10-3 and TRBJ2-3; TRBD2 might be the D (5 bases). The V end lost 4 bases, the J end lost 0 bases, and 8 bases lay between the germline ends. The germline V gene encodes CDR1 ENHRY and CDR2 SYGVKD. The CDR3 has 14 residues. The CDR3 DNA reads as TGTGCCATCAGTGGGCTAGCTAGCACAGATACGCAGTATTTT. This gives the protein CAISGLASTDTQYF.

The V call is TRBV6-5, the J call TRBJ1-5, with D perhaps matching TRBD1 (5 bases). The CDR3 has 15 amino acids. In germline, CDR1 is MNHEY, CDR2 SVGAGI. V lost 5 bases and J 3 bases, leaving 14 bases between the germline ends. The CDR3 region is CASSTSGGFNQPQHF. CDR3 bases: TGTGCCAGCAGTACCTCCGGGGGGTTCAATCAGCCCCAGCATTTT.